Listed here are 15 T cell receptor beta chains from one sample, sequenced in a study of blood T cell repertoires in COVID-19. The table came from immunoSEQ multiplex PCR; TCRdb's copy has only in-frame clones and leaves some out. The data contain fewer than 250,000 clones, roughly four fifths of them seen just once; the ten biggest clones take up about 2.7%. The sample taken for sequencing was peripheral blood. All receptors come from a woman in her 40s with active or convalescent COVID-19.

The gene calls are TRBV7-9 and TRBJ2-1, with a possible D match to TRBD2 (6 bases). This CDR3 spans 16 amino acids. V was clipped by 7 bases and J by 0 bases, with 16 bases between them. The germline V gene has CDR1 SEHNR and CDR2 FQNEAQ (reference sequence). The CDR3 region is CASTKLGGRSYNEQFF. The DNA for the CDR3 is TGTGCCAGCACCAAGTTGGGGGGACGCTCCTACAATGAGCAGTTCTTC.

The chain carries TRBV6-1 and TRBJ2-1, with TRBD2 identical over 7 bases. The germline V gene has CDR1 MNHNS and CDR2 SASEGT. This CDR3 has 15 residues. With 2 bases clipped from V and 2 bases from J, the junction kept 3 bases outside the gene matches. In DNA, the CDR3 is TGTGCCAGCAGTGAACCAGCGGGGACCTACAATGAGCAGTTCTTC. Protein sequence: CASSEPAGTYNEQFF.

The DNA of the CDR3 is TGCGCCAGCAGCTTGCCTAGCGGAACCACAGATACGCAGTATTTT. It specifies CASSLPSGTTDTQYF. The rearrangement uses TRBV5-1 and TRBJ2-3, with 7 bases lining up with TRBD2. Germline V gene data show CDR1 as SGHRS and CDR2 as YFSETQ. The CDR3 length is 15 residues. Losses at the gene ends were 1 base for V and 2 bases for J; bases not matched to a gene: 4.

This clone came up a few times. The chain carries TRBV6-2 or TRBV6-3 and TRBJ2-1; D remains ambiguous. The CDR3 is 12 residues long. The V gene's germline CDR1 is MNHEY and CDR2 SVGEGT. The V end was cut by 3 bases, the J end by 7 bases, with 7 bases between. The CDR3 DNA follows: TGTGCCAGCAGTTATGAGGAAAATGAGCAGTTCTTC. It specifies CASSYEENEQFF.

This chain links TRBV30 with TRBJ2-2, with D possibly matching TRBD1 (6 bases). This CDR3 spans 15 amino acids. The ends were cut back, 1 base at V and 4 bases at J, with 13 bases in the middle. Per germline, CDR1 GTSNPN and CDR2 SVGIG (reference sequence). CDR3 sequence reads: CAWSGQAAGTGELFF. DNA for the CDR3: TGTGCCTGGAGTGGACAGGCGGCTGGCACCGGGGAGCTGTTTTTT.

V and J are TRBV4-3 and TRBJ2-3; weak D call: TRBD2 (6 bases). The CDR3 consists of 19 residues. The germline V gene has CDR1 LGHNA and CDR2 YSLEER. Trimming removed 0 bases at V and 4 bases at J, with 23 bases between. CDR3 in amino acids: CASSQDWSETGESPDTQYF. The CDR3 nucleotides read TGCGCCAGCAGCCAAGATTGGTCCGAAACGGGGGAATCCCCAGATACGCAGTATTTT.

The J gene is TRBJ2-3, the V gene TRBV18, with D possibly TRBD2 on 6 matching bases. The CDR3 has 14 amino acids. CDR1 is KGHSH, CDR2 LQKENI, per germline. V shed 5 bases and J shed 1 base, with 10 bases lying between them. The CDR3 reads CASSSGDGTDTQYF. The CDR3 nucleotides are TGTGCCAGCTCATCGGGGGACGGCACAGATACGCAGTATTTT.

This chain's CDR3 is CASNEVGQLNQPQHF. The CDR3 DNA follows: TGTGCCAGCAACGAGGTGGGACAGCTAAATCAGCCCCAGCATTTT. The chain employs TRBV9 and TRBJ1-5; 7 bases are a match to TRBD1. The trim removed 6 bases at V and 4 bases at J, leaving 10 bases unmatched. The CDR3 runs to 15 residues. The germline V gene has CDR1 SGDLS and CDR2 YYNGEE.

The gene calls are TRBV24-1 and TRBJ2-5; possibly TRBD2 for D (6 bases). The CDR3 has 16 amino acids. Trimming took 3 bases from V and 5 from J, leaving 18 bases between them. In germline, CDR1 is KGHDR, CDR2 SFDVKD. CDR3 nucleotides: TGTGCCACCAGTGATGGTAGGCTAGCGAGCGGGGAGACCCAGTACTTC. Protein: CATSDGRLASGETQYF.

This clone was counted a single time. V usage is TRBV7-3 and J usage is TRBJ1-1; TRBD1 might be the D (5 bases). This CDR3 comprises 14 residues. Trimming stripped 5 bases from V and 1 base from J, with 11 bases between. CDR1 is SGHTA and CDR2 is FQGTGA in the germline V gene. In DNA, the CDR3 is TGTGCCAGCAGCCGTTCAGGGCAGAACACTGAAGCTTTCTTT. Protein sequence: CASSRSGQNTEAFF.

V is TRBV2 and J is TRBJ1-5; a possible D gene is TRBD1 (6 bases). Trimming pared 4 bases from V and 2 bases from J, leaving 15 bases between. The CDR3 spans 16 residues. Germline V gene data show CDR1 as SNHLY and CDR2 as FYNNEI. CDR3 amino acids: CASSVLGARRNQPQHF. CDR3 DNA: TGTGCCAGCAGTGTTCTGGGGGCTAGGCGCAATCAGCCCCAGCATTTT.

The chain is built from TRBV6-1 and TRBJ2-6; 7 nucleotides align to TRBD1. Looked up from germline, CDR1 is MNHNS and CDR2 is SASEGT. The V and J ends lost 3 bases and 3 bases, in that order; junction bases with no gene match: 2. CDR3 size: 15 residues. CDR3 region: CASSDNRGGANVLTF. CDR3 bases: TGTGCCAGCAGTGATAACAGGGGTGGGGCCAACGTCCTGACTTTC.

The chain carries TRBV29-1 and TRBJ2-1; 9 nucleotides match TRBD2. Germline CDR1 and CDR2: SQVTM and ANQGSEA. This CDR3 comprises 15 residues. Trimming at V came to 6 bases and at J to 7 bases, leaving 13 bases not matched to a gene. In nucleotides, the CDR3 is TGCAGCGTGGCCAGTAGCGGGAGATGGGTTAATGAGCAGTTCTTC. It translates to CSVASSGRWVNEQFF.

The chain combines TRBV19 with TRBJ2-4, with a possible D match to TRBD1 (5 bases). The germline V gene has CDR1 LNHDA and CDR2 SQIVND (reference sequence). The CDR3 is 14 residues long. Trimming removed 6 bases at V and 0 bases at J, with 9 bases between. The DNA of the CDR3 is TGTGCCAGTAGGGGGCAGCGAGCCAAAAACATTCAGTACTTC. Protein sequence: CASRGQRAKNIQYF. The entire variable domain, with the rest obtained from reference TRBV19 and TRBJ2-4, is as follows: DGGITQSPKYLFRKEGQNVTLSCEQNLNHDAMYWYRQDPGQGLRLIYYSQIVNDFQKGDIAEGYSVSREKKESFPLTVTSAQKNPTAFYLCASRGQRAKNIQYFGAGTRLSVL.

The chain carries TRBV3-1 (or the pseudogene TRBV3-2) and TRBJ1-1, with D possibly TRBD1 on 6 matching bases. CDR1 is LGHDT, CDR2 YNNKEL, per germline (reference sequence). The CDR3 contains 12 residues. Deletions cut 2 bases from V and 11 bases from J, with 12 bases between. CDR3 residues: CASSQIRGAAFF. DNA for the CDR3: TGTGCCAGCAGCCAAATCAGGGGCGCGGCTTTCTTT.